The 30 T cell receptor beta chains listed next were all sequenced from one sample in a study of cytomegalovirus exposure and HLA in healthy donors. The PCR used 60 Vbeta and 13 Jbeta primers. Assay: immunoSEQ multiplex PCR; the TCRdb copy retains only in-frame clones and omits some. The sample shows more than 85,000 clones, approximately 72% of them seen only once. Specimen: PBMCs. These receptors were taken from a male donor in good health and CMV-seropositive.

The chain combines TRBV19 with TRBJ1-2; D might be TRBD1 (5 bases). Trimming took off 5 bases at V and 4 bases at J, with 11 bases between the two ends. This CDR3 spans 13 amino acids. CDR1 is LNHDA and CDR2 is SQIVND in the germline V gene (reference sequence). In DNA form, the CDR3 reads TGTGCCAGTAGTTCCGGGACTTTCTATGGCTACACCTTC. The encoded protein is CASSSGTFYGYTF.

The chain is built from TRBV9 and TRBJ1-3, with 10 bases fitting TRBD1. V shed 3 bases, J shed 2 bases, and the junction held 8 bases outside the gene matches. Germline CDR1 SGDLS, CDR2 YYNGEE. The CDR3 consists of 17 residues. The CDR3 here is CASSANRQGATGNTIYF. DNA of the CDR3: TGTGCCAGCAGCGCAAACCGACAGGGGGCCACTGGAAACACCATATATTTT.

This clone has more than one count but fewer than ten. The gene calls are TRBV30 and TRBJ1-1; TRBD1 agrees at 9 bases. Per germline, CDR1 GTSNPN and CDR2 SVGIG (reference sequence). The CDR3 loop spans 14 amino acids. V lost 5 bases and J lost 4; bases outside the gene matches: 8. DNA for the CDR3: TGTGCCTGGGGAAGTTGGACAGGGGCCACTGAAGCTTTCTTT. Protein sequence: CAWGSWTGATEAFF.

The CDR3 DNA reads TGTGCCTGGAGGAATGGGGGCTCTTATAATTCACCCCTCCACTTT. This gives the protein CAWRNGGSYNSPLHF. The gene calls are TRBV30 and TRBJ1-6, with a possible D match to TRBD1 (6 bases). The CDR3 contains 15 residues. Germline V gene data show CDR1 as GTSNPN and CDR2 as SVGIG (reference sequence). Trimming took off 3 bases at V and 4 bases at J, with 13 bases between the two ends.

This sequence joins TRBV4-3 and TRBJ2-3; 8 positions agree with TRBD1. V lost 1 base, J lost 2 bases, and 2 bases stayed unmatched. The CDR3 is made up of 15 amino acids. The germline gives CDR1 LGHNA, CDR2 YSLEER. The DNA of the CDR3 is TGCGCCAGCAGCCAAGGGACAGGGCACACAGATACGCAGTATTTT. Translation: CASSQGTGHTDTQYF.

The genes are TRBV29-1 and TRBJ1-1; 9 bases are shared with TRBD1. Germline V lookup: CDR1 SQVTM, CDR2 ANQGSEA. CDR3 size: 14 residues. The junction had 5 bases not matched to a gene; V was cut back by 0 bases and J by 6 bases. The CDR3 protein is CSVEDRRDRAEAFF. The CDR3 DNA sequence: TGCAGCGTTGAAGATCGAAGGGACAGGGCTGAAGCTTTCTTT.

The chain recombines TRBV27 with TRBJ2-7; 9 nucleotides agree with TRBD1. V lost 6 bases to trimming and J lost 3 bases; unmatched junction nucleotides: 6. Germline loops: CDR1 MNHEY, CDR2 SMNVEV (reference sequence). The CDR3 is 14 amino acids. For the CDR3, the DNA is TGTGCCAGCAGGCGGACAGGGGAAAACTACGAGCAGTACTTC. It encodes CASRRTGENYEQYF.

The chain joins TRBV18 to TRBJ2-3; the match to TRBD2 covers 8 bases. The CDR3 has 14 amino acids. Per the germline V gene, CDR1 is KGHSH and CDR2 is LQKENI. The V gene end was trimmed by 3 bases and the J gene end by 6 bases; junction bases not matched to a gene: 5. CDR3 sequence (DNA): TGTGCCAGCTCACCGCGGGGGGCCCCGGATACGCAGTATTTT. Protein product: CASSPRGAPDTQYF.

CDR3 DNA sequence: TGCAGCGTTGAAGGCGATGGGACAGGGTTTGACCACAATGAGCAGTTCTTC. Encoded protein: CSVEGDGTGFDHNEQFF. The rearrangement links TRBV29-1 to TRBJ2-1, with 9 bases identical to TRBD1. Looked up from germline, CDR1 is SQVTM and CDR2 is ANQGSEA. V was clipped by 1 base and J by 5 bases; unmatched bases: 12. This CDR3 region has 17 residues.

This sequence joins TRBV7-2 and TRBJ2-2; D might be TRBD1 (7 bases). Trimming took off 2 bases at V and 7 bases at J, with 11 bases between the two ends. The CDR3 has 14 amino acids. The germline gives CDR1 SGHTA, CDR2 FQGNSA. The CDR3 coding sequence is TGTGCCAGCAGCTTAAACAGGGGAGGCGGGGAGCTGTTTTTT. Its translation: CASSLNRGGGELFF.

The chain couples TRBV30 to TRBJ2-7, with TRBD1 matching over 9 bases. The CDR3 has 14 amino acids. Trimming at V came to 1 base and at J to 7 bases, leaving 8 bases not matched to a gene. Germline V gene data show CDR1 as GTSNPN and CDR2 as SVGIG (reference sequence). For the CDR3, the DNA is TGTGCCTGGAGTGCGGGTCCGGACAGGGGTGAGCAGTACTTC. This codes for CAWSAGPDRGEQYF.

The chain is built from TRBV7-9 and TRBJ1-1; 11 positions agree with TRBD1. CDR1 is SEHNR, CDR2 FQNEAQ, per germline (reference sequence). Trimming took 0 bases from V and 9 from J; bases not matched to a gene: 3. CDR3 length equals 14 residues. CDR3 nucleotide sequence: TGTGCCAGCAGCTTAGCGGCGGACAGGGGGCAAGCTTTCTTT. Its protein is CASSLAADRGQAFF.

The CDR3 coding sequence is TGTGCCAGCAGTGAAGACATTGGACAGGGAAGGGAGACCCAGTACTTC. Its translation is CASSEDIGQGRETQYF. V and J are TRBV6-1 and TRBJ2-5, with TRBD1 matching 8 bases. The V gene's germline CDR1 is MNHNS and CDR2 SASEGT. With V trimmed by 1 base and J by 5 bases, 9 bases remained unmatched. This CDR3 has 16 amino acids.

DNA of the CDR3: TGCGCCAGCAGCCCACGGGACAGTACCTACGAGCAGTACTTC. This translates into CASSPRDSTYEQYF. V usage is TRBV4-1 and J usage is TRBJ2-7; 7 bases line up with TRBD1. CDR3 size: 14 residues. After removal of 4 bases from V and 2 bases from J, the junction contained 5 bases not matched to a gene. In germline, CDR1 is MGHRA, CDR2 YSYEKL.

The chain joins TRBV7-9 to TRBJ1-6; the match to TRBD1 covers 7 bases. The germline V gene has CDR1 SEHNR and CDR2 FQNEAQ (reference sequence). Losses at the gene ends were 2 bases for V and 5 bases for J; bases not matched to a gene: 3. The CDR3 extends over 15 amino acids. The CDR3 spells CASSLSGTDNSPLHF. CDR3 nucleotides: TGTGCCAGCAGCTTATCGGGGACAGATAATTCACCCCTCCACTTT.

The J gene is TRBJ2-5, the V gene TRBV7-2; D is possibly TRBD1 (6 bases). This CDR3 region has 16 residues. Germline loops: CDR1 SGHTA, CDR2 FQGNSA. V shed 1 base and J shed 4 bases, with 16 bases lying between them. The CDR3 DNA is TGTGCCAGCAGCTTAGTGGGGGTGGGGGCTCGAGAGACCCAGTACTTC. Translating it yields CASSLVGVGARETQYF. The whole variable domain, remainder taken from reference TRBV7-2 and TRBJ2-5, is GAGVSQSPSNKVTEKGKDVELRCDPISGHTALYWYRQSLGQGLEFLIYFQGNSAPDKSGLPSDRFSAERTGGSVSTLTIQRTQQEDSAVYLCASSLVGVGARETQYFGPGTRLLVL.

The rearrangement joins TRBV4-3 to TRBJ1-2; D is ambiguous. The CDR3 sequence is 14 residues long. The ends were cut back, 0 bases at V and 4 bases at J, with 9 bases in the middle. Germline CDR1 LGHNA, CDR2 YSLEER. In DNA, the CDR3 is TGCGCCAGCAGCCAAGATCCCACGGTCTATGGCTACACCTTC. Protein: CASSQDPTVYGYTF.

J is TRBJ2-5 and V is TRBV11-3; TRBD2 aligns across 14 bases. CDR1 and CDR2 from the germline V gene are SGHNT and YENEEA. The CDR3 is 17 residues long. After removal of 5 bases from V and 1 base from J, the junction contained 6 bases not matched to a gene. CDR3 loop: CASSPGLAGGTQETQYF. In nucleotides, the CDR3 is TGTGCCAGCAGCCCAGGACTAGCGGGGGGTACCCAAGAGACCCAGTACTTC. Full variable domain (rest looked up from reference TRBV11-3 and TRBJ2-5): EAGVVQSPRYKIIEKKQPVAFWCNPISGHNTLYWYLQNLGQGPELLIRYENEEAVDDSQLPKDRFSAERLKGVDSTLKIQPAELGDSAVYLCASSPGLAGGTQETQYFGPGTRLLVL.

The chain links TRBV4-3 to TRBJ1-2; 8 nucleotides line up with TRBD1. J lost 3 bases, V lost 0 bases, and 3 bases had no gene match. The CDR3 is made up of 15 amino acids. The germline CDR1 and CDR2 sequences are LGHNA and YSLEER. The CDR3 reads CASSQEPGGDYGYTF. The CDR3 DNA follows: TGCGCCAGCAGCCAAGAGCCAGGGGGCGACTATGGCTACACCTTC.

The chain couples TRBV27 to TRBJ2-7; 7 positions agree with TRBD2. This CDR3 is 13 amino acids long. Germline V gives CDR1 MNHEY, CDR2 SMNVEV (reference sequence). Losses at the gene ends were 0 bases for V and 9 bases for J; bases not matched to a gene: 5. CDR3 DNA sequence: TGTGCCAGCAGTTTATCCTCAGGGAGGGGGCAGTACTTC. Its translation is CASSLSSGRGQYF.

To note about this clone: At one end the junction does not follow the germline gene, possibly because of a read error. The chain uses TRBV6-5 and TRBJ2-7; D is unresolved. The CDR3 totals 12 residues. Per germline, CDR1 MNHEY and CDR2 SVGAGI. The CDR3 DNA reads TGTGCCAGCACCGCCCCGACCCCTTTTGACTCCTTC. Encoded protein: CASTAPTPFDSF.

V and J are TRBV29-1 and TRBJ2-2; a possible D gene is TRBD2 (7 bases). Germline CDR1 is SQVTM and CDR2 is ANQGSEA. V shed 5 bases and J shed 4 bases, with 20 bases lying between them. The CDR3 has 16 residues. CDR3: CSVIRRGGGGTGELFF. DNA of the CDR3: TGCAGCGTTATACGAAGAGGGGGGGGAGGCACCGGGGAGCTGTTTTTT.

Here the CDR3 DNA reads TGTGCCAGCAGCTCGGGGGACAGGAGGAATGAAAAACTGTTTTTT. Amino acid sequence: CASSSGDRRNEKLFF. The chain links TRBV7-2 to TRBJ1-4, with 8 positions matching TRBD1. J gave up 5 bases and V 4 bases, and 6 bases lay outside the gene matches. The germline V gene encodes CDR1 SGHTA and CDR2 FQGNSA. The CDR3 consists of 15 residues.

V usage is TRBV28 and J usage is TRBJ1-6; D gene unclear. The V gene lost 2 bases and the J gene lost 8 bases, with 4 bases spanning the gap. Germline loops: CDR1 MDHEN, CDR2 SYDVKM. The CDR3 is made up of 12 amino acids. CDR3 residues: CASSLQDSPLHF. The CDR3 coding sequence is TGTGCCAGCAGTTTACAGGATTCACCCCTCCACTTT. The full variable domain, in which reference TRBV28 and TRBJ1-6 provide the parts outside the CDR3, is DVKVTQSSRYLVKRTGEKVFLECVQDMDHENMFWYRQDPGLGLRLIYFSYDVKMKEKGDIPEGYSVSREKKERFSLILESASTNQTSMYLCASSLQDSPLHFGNGTRLTVT.

The chain combines TRBV6-1 with TRBJ2-7; 9 bases line up with TRBD1. CDR3 length: 18 residues. Unmatched junction bases numbered 17, after V lost 3 bases and J lost 5 bases. The V gene's germline CDR1 is MNHNS and CDR2 SASEGT. The CDR3 nucleotides read TGTGCCAGCAGTGATTTTCTTCAACGGGACAGGGCGAGAGACGAGCAGTACTTC. It encodes CASSDFLQRDRARDEQYF.

The rearrangement uses TRBV2 and TRBJ1-3; D not certain. Deletions cut 4 bases from V and 5 bases from J, with 9 bases between. Looked up from germline, CDR1 is SNHLY and CDR2 is FYNNEI. CDR3 length equals 13 residues. CDR3 amino acids: CASSGDTRNTIYF. The DNA of the CDR3 is TGTGCCAGCAGTGGTGATACAAGAAACACCATATATTTT.

This chain links TRBV5-6 with TRBJ2-6; 7 bases match TRBD1. The germline CDR1 and CDR2 sequences are SGHDT and YYEEEE. The junction had 12 bases not matched to a gene; V was cut back by 3 bases and J by 0 bases. The CDR3 covers 19 residues. The CDR3 loop reads CASSWGSGTDLSGANVLTF. The CDR3 DNA sequence: TGTGCCAGCAGCTGGGGATCCGGGACAGACCTCTCTGGGGCCAACGTCCTGACTTTC.

J is TRBJ1-2 and V is TRBV5-1, with 7 bases fitting TRBD1. The germline V gene has CDR1 SGHRS and CDR2 YFSETQ. CDR3 length: 15 residues. The V and J ends lost 2 bases and 4 bases, in that order; junction bases with no gene match: 8. CDR3 amino acids: CASSLGQGDPYGYTF. The CDR3 DNA reads TGCGCCAGCAGCTTAGGTCAGGGGGATCCCTATGGCTACACCTTC.

The V call is TRBV7-8, the J call TRBJ2-5; 10 bases align to TRBD2. V was pared by 1 base and J by 3 bases, with 8 bases of the junction left unmatched. The CDR3 is 17 amino acids. CDR1 SGHVS and CDR2 FQNEAQ come from the germline V gene. The CDR3 is CASSLGGLAGAEETQYF. The CDR3 DNA is TGTGCCAGCAGCTTAGGGGGGCTAGCGGGGGCTGAAGAGACCCAGTACTTC.

This CDR3 is CASTLLAGGQVIGYEQYF. The DNA of the CDR3 is TGTGCCAGCACCCTACTAGCGGGGGGTCAAGTTATCGGCTACGAGCAGTACTTC. The chain employs TRBV2 and TRBJ2-7, with 12 bases identical to TRBD2. J gave up 3 bases and V 7 bases, and 16 bases lay outside the gene matches. The CDR3 runs 18 residues. The germline CDR1 and CDR2 sequences are SNHLY and FYNNEI.